Given below is one T cell receptor beta chain in context. Its antigen is as yet unknown. Here immunoSEQ multiplex PCR was the method, and the copy in TCRdb shows in-frame clones only, minus some. Among some 60,000 clones, about 90% were seen once, and the ten largest hold around 1.5%. These data come from a study of a mutant IDH1 vaccine in newly diagnosed glioma. Study-level background: Treated patients were roughly 62% male, approximately 40% female, mean age around 40 years. Most patients had radiochemotherapy with temozolomide before enrollment; others had one alone. The study's findings and limits: Patients showed vaccine-induced immune responses at a rate of 93.3%.

Described time point: week 23, last vaccination. Every vaccine dose comprised 300 ug of mutant IDH1 20-mer peptide plus topical imiquimod. The CDR3 runs 12 residues. Looked up from germline, CDR1 is SGHNT and CDR2 is YYREEE (reference sequence). V was shortened by 4 bases and J by 0 bases, with 4 bases between the two germline ends. The receptor comes from a man aged 40-50 years with glioma. Sequencing used PBMCs, obtained from a glioma patient whose treatment included an IDH1 peptide vaccine. V gene TRBV5-4 combines with J gene TRBJ1-2; D remains ambiguous. This CDR3 reads CASSMANYGYTF. CDR3 coding DNA: TGTGCCAGCAGCATGGCTAACTATGGCTACACCTTC. The full variable domain, completed using reference TRBV5-4 and TRBJ1-2, is ETGVTQSPTHLIKTRGQQVTLRCSSQSGHNTVSWYQQALGQGPQFIFQYYREEENGRGNFPPRFSGLQFPNYSSELNVNALELDDSALYLCASSMANYGYTFGSGTRLTVV.